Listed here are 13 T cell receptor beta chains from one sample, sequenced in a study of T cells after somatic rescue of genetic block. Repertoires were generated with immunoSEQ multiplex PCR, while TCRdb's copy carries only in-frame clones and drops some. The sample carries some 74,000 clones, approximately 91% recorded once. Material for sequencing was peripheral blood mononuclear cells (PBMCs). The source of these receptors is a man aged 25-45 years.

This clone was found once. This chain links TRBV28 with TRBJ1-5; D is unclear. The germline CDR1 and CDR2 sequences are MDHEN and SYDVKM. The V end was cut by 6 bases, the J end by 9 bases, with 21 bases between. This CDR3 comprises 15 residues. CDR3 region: CASRPGWAGLGPQHF. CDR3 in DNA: TGTGCCAGCAGACCCGGCTGGGCCGGTCTGGGGCCCCAGCATTTT. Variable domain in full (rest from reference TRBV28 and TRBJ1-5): DVKVTQSSRYLVKRTGEKVFLECVQDMDHENMFWYRQDPGLGLRLIYFSYDVKMKEKGDIPEGYSVSREKKERFSLILESASTNQTSMYLCASRPGWAGLGPQHFGDGTRLSIL.

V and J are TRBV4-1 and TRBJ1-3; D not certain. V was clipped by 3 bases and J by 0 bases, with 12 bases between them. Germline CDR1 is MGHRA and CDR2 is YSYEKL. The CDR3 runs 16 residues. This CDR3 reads CASSHSHQSSGNTIYF. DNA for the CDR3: TGCGCCAGCAGCCACTCACACCAGAGCTCTGGAAACACCATATATTTT.

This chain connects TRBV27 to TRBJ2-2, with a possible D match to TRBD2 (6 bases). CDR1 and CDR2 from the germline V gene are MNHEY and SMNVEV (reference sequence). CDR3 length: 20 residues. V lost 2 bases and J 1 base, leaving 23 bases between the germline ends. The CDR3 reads CASSLPETGPGGWNTGELFF. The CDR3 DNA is TGTGCCAGCAGTTTACCTGAAACAGGACCCGGAGGGTGGAACACCGGGGAGCTGTTTTTT.

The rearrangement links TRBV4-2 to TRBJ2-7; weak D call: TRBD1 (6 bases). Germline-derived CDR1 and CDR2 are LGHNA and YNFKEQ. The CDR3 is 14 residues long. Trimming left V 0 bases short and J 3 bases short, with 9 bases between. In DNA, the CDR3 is TGTGCCAGCAGCCAAGATGGGGGCCTCTACGAGCAGTACTTC. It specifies CASSQDGGLYEQYF.

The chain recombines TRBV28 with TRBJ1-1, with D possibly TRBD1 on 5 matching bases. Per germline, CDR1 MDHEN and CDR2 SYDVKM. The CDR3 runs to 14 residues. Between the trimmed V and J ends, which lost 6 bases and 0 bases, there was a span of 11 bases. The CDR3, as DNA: TGTGCCAGCAGCTCCGAGGGGATGAACACTGAAGCTTTCTTT. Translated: CASSSEGMNTEAFF.

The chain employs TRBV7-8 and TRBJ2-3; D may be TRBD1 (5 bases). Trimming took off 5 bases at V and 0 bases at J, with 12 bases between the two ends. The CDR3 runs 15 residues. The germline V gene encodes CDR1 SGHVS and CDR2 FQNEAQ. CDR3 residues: CASSPQEASTDTQYF. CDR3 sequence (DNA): TGTGCCAGCAGCCCACAGGAAGCTAGCACAGATACGCAGTATTTT.

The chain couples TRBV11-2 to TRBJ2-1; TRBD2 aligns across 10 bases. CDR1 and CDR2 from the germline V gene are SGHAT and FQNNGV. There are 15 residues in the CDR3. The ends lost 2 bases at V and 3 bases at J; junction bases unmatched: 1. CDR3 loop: CASSLLAGVYNEQFF. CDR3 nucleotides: TGTGCCAGCAGCTTACTAGCGGGAGTCTACAATGAGCAGTTCTTC. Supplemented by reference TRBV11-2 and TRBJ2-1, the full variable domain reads EAGVAQSPRYKIIEKRQSVAFWCNPISGHATLYWYQQILGQGPKLLIQFQNNGVVDDSQLPKDRFSAERLKGVDSTLKIQPAKLEDSAVYLCASSLLAGVYNEQFFGPGTRLTVL.

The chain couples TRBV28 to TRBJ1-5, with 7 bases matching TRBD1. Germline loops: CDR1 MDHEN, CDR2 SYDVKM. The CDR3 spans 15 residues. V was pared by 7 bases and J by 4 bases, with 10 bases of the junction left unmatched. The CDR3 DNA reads TGTGCCAGCAACAAGAGACAGGGTCGGAATCAGCCCCAGCATTTT. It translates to CASNKRQGRNQPQHF.

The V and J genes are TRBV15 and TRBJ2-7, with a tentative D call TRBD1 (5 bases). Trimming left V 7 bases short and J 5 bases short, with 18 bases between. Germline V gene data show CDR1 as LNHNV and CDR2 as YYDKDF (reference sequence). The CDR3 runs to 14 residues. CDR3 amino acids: CATKQGSGLDEQYF. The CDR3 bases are TGTGCCACCAAGCAGGGCTCGGGTTTGGACGAGCAGTACTTC.

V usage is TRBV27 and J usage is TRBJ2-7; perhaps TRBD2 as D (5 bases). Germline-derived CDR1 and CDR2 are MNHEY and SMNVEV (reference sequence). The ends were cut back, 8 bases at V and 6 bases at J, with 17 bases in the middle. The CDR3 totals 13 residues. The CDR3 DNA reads TGTGCCAGCGGACGAGGGAAGAACACCGAGCAGTACTTC. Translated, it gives CASGRGKNTEQYF.

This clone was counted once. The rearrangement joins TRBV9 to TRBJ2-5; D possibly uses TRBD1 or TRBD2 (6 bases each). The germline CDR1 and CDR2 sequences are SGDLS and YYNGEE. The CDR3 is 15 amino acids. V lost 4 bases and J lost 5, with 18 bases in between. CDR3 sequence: CASSSRGTPWETQYF. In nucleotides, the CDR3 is TGTGCCAGCAGCTCCCGCGGGACACCCTGGGAGACCCAGTACTTC.

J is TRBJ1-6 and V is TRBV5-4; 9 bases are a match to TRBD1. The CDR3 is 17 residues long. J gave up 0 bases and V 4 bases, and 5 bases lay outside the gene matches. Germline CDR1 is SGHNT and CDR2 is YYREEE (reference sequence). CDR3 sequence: CASSPGTGSSYNSPLHF. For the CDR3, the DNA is TGTGCCAGCAGCCCCGGGACAGGGAGCTCCTATAATTCACCCCTCCACTTT.

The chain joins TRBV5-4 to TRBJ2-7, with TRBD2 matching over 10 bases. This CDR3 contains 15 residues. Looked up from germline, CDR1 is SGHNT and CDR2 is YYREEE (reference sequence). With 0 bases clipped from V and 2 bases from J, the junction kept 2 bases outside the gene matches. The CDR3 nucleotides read TGTGCCAGCAGCTTGGGCCTAGCGGGGGCCTACGAGCAGTACTTC. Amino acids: CASSLGLAGAYEQYF.